The present TCR beta chain was sequenced within a study of T cells after yellow fever vaccination. One entry per CDR3 protein, called by TCRdb with MiXCR from the 5' RACE reads. The top ten hold approximately 3.5% of the sample, which has a few hundred thousand distinct CDR3 sequences, approximately 5.2% seen once. Germline V lookup: CDR1 LGHNA, CDR2 YNFKEQ. V was trimmed by 1 base and J by 0 bases, leaving 11 bases between them. The CDR3 consists of 16 residues. Study observations and caveats: Post-booster reappearance was seen for most primary-vaccination clones (around 97% CD4, around 88% CD8).

Regarding this clonotype: Its antigen is not identified.

The sample consisted of CD4+ T cells sorted from PBMCs, taken on the day of the yellow fever booster vaccination. This sequence originates from a man between 18 and 29 years old who received the YFV17D yellow fever vaccine. V and J are TRBV4-2 and TRBJ2-3, with D perhaps TRBD1 (6 bases). The CDR3 DNA reads TGTGCCAGCAGCCAAGGCCACAGGGCGAGCACAGATACGCAGTATTTT. Translation: CASSQGHRASTDTQYF.